Described below is a single T cell receptor beta chain sequence and its context. The antigen remains unidentified. cDNA synthesis used the whole RNA isolate, giving expressed TCRB sequences. It was found that naive, central memory and regulatory T cell samples averaged around 3.7 million reads. Sequenced by immunoSEQ multiplex PCR; TCRdb stores in-frame clones only, minus some. The data show 150,000 to 190,000 clones, 10% seen once. The entry originates in a study of beta chain features in type 1 diabetes. Whole-study results and caveats: When Type 1 diabetes patients were examined, their TCRB CDR3s proved moderately but significantly shorter in all four CD4+ subsets.

V was clipped by 7 bases and J by 6 bases; unmatched bases: 9. Germline-derived CDR1 and CDR2 are SQVTM and ANQGSEA. The CDR3 runs 13 residues. Sort purity for all populations was recorded as exceeding 98%. This receptor was obtained from a man younger than 45 with type 1 diabetes. V usage is TRBV29-1 and J usage is TRBJ2-1, with 7 bases matching TRBD2. The sequenced material came from central memory CD4+ T cells from blood. CDR3: CSAERDSTNEQFF. CDR3 in DNA: TGCAGCGCCGAGCGGGACTCAACCAATGAGCAGTTCTTC.